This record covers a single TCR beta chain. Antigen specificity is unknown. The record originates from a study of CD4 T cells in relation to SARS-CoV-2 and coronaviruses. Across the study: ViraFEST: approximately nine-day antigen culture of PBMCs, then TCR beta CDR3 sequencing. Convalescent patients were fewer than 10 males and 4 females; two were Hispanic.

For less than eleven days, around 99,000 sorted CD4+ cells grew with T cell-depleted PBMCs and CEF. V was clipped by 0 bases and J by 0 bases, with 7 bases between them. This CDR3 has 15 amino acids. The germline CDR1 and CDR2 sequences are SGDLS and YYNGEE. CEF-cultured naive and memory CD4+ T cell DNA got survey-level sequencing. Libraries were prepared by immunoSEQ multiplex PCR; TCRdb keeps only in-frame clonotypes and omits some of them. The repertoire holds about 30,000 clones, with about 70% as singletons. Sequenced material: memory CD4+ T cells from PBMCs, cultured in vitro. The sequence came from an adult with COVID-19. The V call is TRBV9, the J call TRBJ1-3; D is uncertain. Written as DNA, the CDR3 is TGTGCCAGCAGCGTAGATCCCCACTCTGGAAACACCATATATTTT. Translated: CASSVDPHSGNTIYF.